The next 30 T cell receptor beta chains were all read from a single sample in a study of cytomegalovirus exposure and HLA in healthy donors. In the PCR, 60 Vbeta and 13 Jbeta primers were used. Clones were read by immunoSEQ multiplex PCR, and TCRdb kept only the in-frame ones, dropping some. The profile shows 190,000 or so clones, around 83% of them singletons. Material for sequencing was PBMCs. These receptors were obtained from a man aged 45-60 years in good health and CMV-seronegative.

The chain is built from TRBV11-1 and TRBJ2-3; 11 bases align to TRBD2. The CDR3 totals 15 residues. Trimming cost V 6 bases and J 0 bases; bases outside gene matches: 2. The germline V gene encodes CDR1 SGHAT and CDR2 FQDESV (reference sequence). The CDR3 DNA reads TGTGCCAGCAGTTCTAGCGGGGGGAGCACAGATACGCAGTATTTT. The encoded protein is CASSSSGGSTDTQYF.

The sample holds one count of this clone. V is TRBV5-1 and J is TRBJ2-2; TRBD1 agrees at 9 bases. With V trimmed by 3 bases and J by 4 bases, 13 bases remained unmatched. The CDR3 length is 18 residues. CDR1 and CDR2 (germline): SGHRS, YFSETQ. The CDR3 here is CASSSLSTTGGGTGELFF. As DNA, the CDR3 is TGCGCCAGCAGCTCGCTATCAACCACAGGGGGCGGCACCGGGGAGCTGTTTTTT.

The chain combines TRBV7-9 with TRBJ2-3; 8 bases match TRBD1. The CDR3 contains 17 residues. With 0 bases clipped from V and 4 bases from J, the junction kept 9 bases outside the gene matches. Germline V gives CDR1 SEHNR, CDR2 FQNEAQ (reference sequence). CDR3 region: CASSLAYQGAKPDTQYF. In DNA, the CDR3 is TGTGCCAGCAGCTTAGCGTATCAGGGGGCGAAACCAGATACGCAGTATTTT.

The chain employs TRBV5-8 and TRBJ2-7; 9 bases line up with TRBD1. The CDR3 runs to 14 residues. The V and J ends lost 4 bases and 3 bases, in that order; junction bases with no gene match: 5. Germline V gene sequence: CDR1 SGHTS, CDR2 YDEGEE. CDR3 nucleotides: TGTGCCAGCAGCGTCGGGACAGGGTACTACGAGCAGTACTTC. It encodes CASSVGTGYYEQYF.

This chain connects TRBV18 to TRBJ1-2; TRBD1 might be the D (6 bases). The CDR3 covers 15 residues. Trimming removed 3 bases at V and 2 bases at J, with 13 bases between. Per germline, CDR1 KGHSH and CDR2 LQKENI. The CDR3 reads CASSPIAGANYGYTF. In DNA, the CDR3 is TGTGCCAGCTCACCGATCGCAGGGGCGAACTATGGCTACACCTTC.

The rearrangement uses TRBV2 and TRBJ1-3, with a tentative D call TRBD1 (6 bases). V was shortened by 4 bases and J by 1 base, with 11 bases between the two germline ends. Germline CDR1 and CDR2: SNHLY and FYNNEI. CDR3 length: 15 amino acids. CDR3 sequence (DNA): TGTGCCAGCAGTGTGAGGGGGAGTTCTGGAAACACCATATATTTT. It specifies CASSVRGSSGNTIYF.

The CDR3 spells CSVEDPVSSYEQYF. In DNA, the CDR3 is TGCAGCGTTGAAGATCCTGTCAGCTCCTACGAGCAGTACTTC. The chain carries TRBV29-1 and TRBJ2-7; D gene uncertain. The CDR3 has 14 residues. The V end was cut by 0 bases, the J end by 0 bases, with 9 bases between. Looked up from germline, CDR1 is SQVTM and CDR2 is ANQGSEA.

In its sample, this clone was seen once. The rearrangement links TRBV5-1 to TRBJ2-7; 7 bases line up with TRBD1. The CDR3 is 15 amino acids. The V gene's germline CDR1 is SGHRS and CDR2 YFSETQ. The V gene end was trimmed by 2 bases and the J gene end by 2 bases; junction bases not matched to a gene: 7. The CDR3 nucleotides are TGCGCCAGCAGCTTTACCGGACAGGACGCCTACGAGCAGTACTTC. As protein: CASSFTGQDAYEQYF. The variable domain in full, with the rest retrieved from reference TRBV5-1 and TRBJ2-7, is KAGVTQTPRYLIKTRGQQVTLSCSPISGHRSVSWYQQTPGQGLQFLFEYFSETQRNKGNFPGRFSGRQFSNSRSEMNVSTLELGDSALYLCASSFTGQDAYEQYFGPGTRLTVT.

This clone was seen a single time. This chain connects TRBV19 to TRBJ1-5; TRBD1 might be the D (5 bases). The germline V and J ends were trimmed by 6 bases and 4 bases, with 10 bases remaining between them. The CDR3 is 13 residues long. Germline V gene data show CDR1 as LNHDA and CDR2 as SQIVND (reference sequence). The CDR3 protein is CASSPGGNQPQHF. For the CDR3, the DNA is TGTGCCAGTAGCCCGGGGGGGAATCAGCCCCAGCATTTT.

This chain connects TRBV6-1 to TRBJ2-2; D not certain. Germline V gene sequence: CDR1 MNHNS, CDR2 SASEGT. V lost 6 bases and J lost 6, with 11 bases in between. This CDR3 spans 13 amino acids. CDR3 sequence: CASRGLSPGELFF. The CDR3 bases are TGTGCCAGCAGGGGCCTTAGTCCCGGGGAGCTGTTTTTT.

The chain uses TRBV6-6 and TRBJ2-7, with 10 nucleotides matching TRBD2. V dropped 7 bases and J dropped 0; count of bases not matched to a gene: 6. This CDR3 is built from 15 residues. Germline V gene data show CDR1 as MNHNY and CDR2 as SVGAGI (reference sequence). The CDR3 coding sequence is TGTGCCAGCAAGCGTAGCGGGGGGAGCTCCTACGAGCAGTACTTC. This gives the protein CASKRSGGSSYEQYF.

This chain connects TRBV28 to TRBJ1-5; no definite D call. V lost 6 bases and J lost 4, with 13 bases in between. The CDR3 is made up of 14 amino acids. In germline, CDR1 is MDHEN, CDR2 SYDVKM. The CDR3 bases are TGTGCCAGCAGGCGACCGCCACTAAATCAGCCCCAGCATTTT. It codes for CASRRPPLNQPQHF.

The chain has TRBV5-1 and TRBJ2-7; 8 nucleotides agree with TRBD1. CDR3 length: 14 residues. The V gene's germline CDR1 is SGHRS and CDR2 YFSETQ. Unmatched junction bases numbered 11, after V lost 6 bases and J lost 6 bases. The CDR3 DNA sequence: TGCGCCAGCAACCCGACAGGGACAGGCGGCGAGCAGTACTTC. It is translated as CASNPTGTGGEQYF.

V usage is TRBV9 and J usage is TRBJ1-3; D remains unclear. Trimming removed 0 bases from V and 4 bases from J, with 11 bases in between. This CDR3 contains 15 residues. The germline gives CDR1 SGDLS, CDR2 YYNGEE. The CDR3 spells CASSVDSSPGNTIYF. DNA of the CDR3: TGTGCCAGCAGCGTAGATTCCAGTCCGGGAAACACCATATATTTT.

This chain links TRBV29-1 with TRBJ2-1; 16 bases are a match to TRBD2. The CDR3 sequence is 17 residues long. The V and J ends lost 5 bases and 3 bases, in that order; junction bases with no gene match: 7. Germline CDR1 SQVTM, CDR2 ANQGSEA. CDR3 in amino acids: CSVPGLAGGPRYNEQFF. CDR3 DNA sequence: TGCAGCGTTCCGGGACTAGCGGGGGGGCCCCGCTACAATGAGCAGTTCTTC.

This clone was picked up one time. V is TRBV27 and J is TRBJ2-5, with D possibly TRBD2 on 5 matching bases. The CDR3 has 15 residues. V lost 6 bases and J lost 5, with 19 bases in between. Germline CDR1 MNHEY, CDR2 SMNVEV (reference sequence). CDR3 residues: CASSFKGLPRETQYF. CDR3 bases: TGTGCCAGCAGCTTTAAAGGACTTCCTAGGGAGACCCAGTACTTC.

The J gene is TRBJ1-6, the V gene TRBV7-2, with D maybe TRBD1 (5 bases). Trimming removed 7 bases from V and 8 bases from J, with 21 bases in between. Germline values: CDR1 SGHTA, CDR2 FQGNSA. The CDR3 covers 16 residues. CDR3 sequence (DNA): TGTGCCAGCATTCAAACCCCGGGGACTGCCTATTCACCCCTCCACTTT. Translated, it gives CASIQTPGTAYSPLHF.

The chain is built from TRBV19 and TRBJ2-5; 7 bases align to TRBD2. The CDR3 sequence is 14 residues long. V shed 3 bases and J 5 bases; nucleotides not matched to a gene: 6. Looked up from germline, CDR1 is LNHDA and CDR2 is SQIVND (reference sequence). CDR3 sequence: CASSISGLVETQYF. CDR3 bases: TGTGCCAGTAGTATCAGTGGACTAGTGGAGACCCAGTACTTC.

The chain carries TRBV6-6 and TRBJ2-5; tentative D call: TRBD1 (6 bases). The end of the DNA aligns better with TRBJ2-7, so the J call may be wrong. Germline CDR1 and CDR2: MNHNY and SVGAGI (reference sequence). The CDR3 is 15 amino acids. The CDR3 coding sequence is TGTGCCAGCAGTCCGGGACAAAGAAACTCCTACGAGCAGTACTTC. It is translated as CASSPGQRNSYEQYF.

The chain has TRBV7-2 and TRBJ1-3, with a weak D call TRBD1 (5 bases). Germline assignment: CDR1 SGHTA and CDR2 FQGNSA. The CDR3 spans 15 residues. Deletions cut 1 base from V and 2 bases from J, with 9 bases between. This chain's CDR3 is CASSLVGGAGNTIYF. CDR3 sequence (DNA): TGTGCCAGCAGCTTAGTTGGGGGGGCTGGAAACACCATATATTTT.

The chain links TRBV10-3 to TRBJ2-2; 12 bases line up with TRBD2. The CDR3 length is 17 residues. Unmatched junction bases numbered 8, after V lost 3 bases and J lost 6 bases. CDR1 is ENHRY, CDR2 SYGVKD, per germline. CDR3 sequence reads: CAISETLASGRAGELFF. The CDR3 bases are TGTGCCATCAGTGAAACTTTGGCTAGCGGGAGGGCCGGGGAGCTGTTTTTT.

The chain combines TRBV6-6 with TRBJ2-1; 7 nucleotides line up with TRBD2. The V gene's germline CDR1 is MNHNY and CDR2 SVGAGI (reference sequence). Germline trimming cut 2 bases from V and 9 bases from J; bases unmatched to any gene: 1. The CDR3 is made up of 12 amino acids. CDR3 protein: CASSYAGVEQFF. The CDR3 DNA reads as TGTGCCAGCAGTTACGCGGGAGTTGAGCAGTTCTTC.

The gene calls are TRBV4-3 and TRBJ2-2; TRBD2 might be the D (6 bases). The germline V gene encodes CDR1 LGHNA and CDR2 YSLEER. This CDR3 is built from 16 residues. Trimming removed 5 bases at V and 5 bases at J, with 18 bases between. The CDR3 DNA follows: TGCGCCAGCAGCGAAGCGGAGGGAGTCAGGACCGGGGAGCTGTTTTTT. Its translation is CASSEAEGVRTGELFF.

This clone was detected only once. The rearrangement uses TRBV19 and TRBJ1-5; 10 bases agree with TRBD1. The CDR3 covers 16 residues. The V gene end was trimmed by 7 bases and the J gene end by 2 bases; junction bases not matched to a gene: 8. The V gene's germline CDR1 is LNHDA and CDR2 SQIVND (reference sequence). The CDR3 loop is CASNPKTGGRNQPQHF. CDR3 in DNA: TGTGCCAGTAACCCCAAGACAGGGGGCCGCAATCAGCCCCAGCATTTT.

This chain links TRBV2 with TRBJ2-7; possible D gene TRBD1, 6 bases. Germline V gives CDR1 SNHLY, CDR2 FYNNEI. The V end was cut by 4 bases, the J end by 3 bases, with 13 bases between. The CDR3 is 14 residues long. CDR3 sequence (DNA): TGTGCCAGCAGTGCCACGCAGGGGATCTACGAGCAGTACTTC. It codes for CASSATQGIYEQYF.

J is TRBJ2-5 and V is TRBV7-9; possibly TRBD1 for D (6 bases). The DNA end lines up better with TRBJ2-7; the J call may be wrong. The CDR3 spans 14 residues. CDR1 is SEHNR and CDR2 is FQNEAQ in the germline V gene (reference sequence). The CDR3 DNA follows: TGTGCCAGCAGCTTATCGGCAGGGGTCGACGAGCAGTACTTC. It encodes CASSLSAGVDEQYF.

This chain uses TRBV6-6 with TRBJ1-4; 7 bases line up with TRBD1. This CDR3 region has 15 residues. Per the germline V gene, CDR1 is MNHNY and CDR2 is SVGAGI (reference sequence). Losses at the gene ends were 5 bases for V and 6 bases for J; bases not matched to a gene: 9. The CDR3 here is CASSTRTGSDEKLFF. CDR3 coding DNA: TGTGCCAGCAGTACCCGGACAGGTTCTGATGAAAAACTGTTTTTT.

In its sample, this clone was seen once. J is TRBJ1-1 and V is TRBV21-1; the D call in the table, TRBD1, was not verified against the DNA. TRBV21-1 is termed a pseudogene. This CDR3 region has 16 residues. CDR3 sequence reads: CASSKAQGGWNTEAFF. CDR3 in DNA: TGTGCCAGCAGCAAAGCTCAGGGGGGATGGAACACTGAAGCTTTCTTT.

This CDR3 is CASSPSGQGRANYGYTF. The CDR3 nucleotides are TGTGCCAGCTCCCCCTCCGGACAGGGGCGCGCTAACTATGGCTACACCTTC. The genes are TRBV18 and TRBJ1-2; 9 bases align to TRBD1. The CDR3 extends over 17 amino acids. Germline V CDR1 and CDR2: KGHSH, LQKENI. V lost 6 bases to trimming and J lost 0 bases; unmatched junction nucleotides: 11.

This rearrangement joins TRBV19 to TRBJ2-7, with 7 bases matching TRBD1. The V and J ends lost 5 bases and 0 bases, in that order; junction bases with no gene match: 7. CDR1 is LNHDA, CDR2 SQIVND, per germline (reference sequence). The CDR3 contains 15 residues. CDR3 protein: CASSSTGTTSYEQYF. As DNA, the CDR3 is TGTGCCAGTAGTTCGACAGGGACCACCTCCTACGAGCAGTACTTC.